This TCR beta chain was sequenced in a study of cytomegalovirus exposure and HLA in healthy donors. This clone was recorded only once. Its antigen is still unknown. These donors counted as nominally healthy when sampled, but unrecorded immune exposures were likely. A multiplex PCR was run with 60 Vbeta primers and 13 Jbeta primers. Data came from immunoSEQ multiplex PCR; TCRdb stores just in-frame clones and leaves some out. Of approximately 140,000 clones listed, more than 75% are singletons. The study's findings and limits: One later analysis reportedly identified an Asian-associated ancestry cluster that showed fewer N-insertions than the roughly 620-donor mean. Later, an analysis found that common viral pathogens appeared to be linked with several of the most significant clusters. The study flagged fewer than 200 TCR beta chains as cytomegalovirus-associated.

The sequence was obtained from a human donor in good health. Sequenced input: PBMCs.

The CDR3 DNA is TGTGCTAGTGGTTTGGGACCAGGGGAGACCCAGTACTTC. Its protein product is CASGLGPGETQYF. This sequence joins TRBV12-5 and TRBJ2-5, with D possibly matching TRBD1 (5 bases). The germline CDR1 and CDR2 sequences are LGHNT and FRNRAP. The V end lost 1 base, the J end lost 5 bases, and 8 bases lay between the germline ends. CDR3 length: 13 residues.